A selection of T cell receptor beta chains follows, all from one sample in a study of OX40 agonist ivuxolimab in advanced cancers. Libraries were prepared by immunoSEQ multiplex PCR; TCRdb keeps only in-frame clonotypes and omits some of them. The table has fewer than 75,000 clones, 88% seen once; the top ten hold roughly 0.66%. The sample in question was CD4+ or CD8+ T cells sorted from blood, obtained in a trial of the OX40 agonist ivuxolimab. Source of these receptors: an adult with an advanced solid tumor such as melanoma, head and neck, liver or kidney cancer. Each CDR3 is given without its conserved first and last residue. Fields, in order: V gene, J gene, CDR3 protein.

>TRBV18|TRBJ1-6
ASSPGFQNSPLH
>TRBV9|TRBJ2-7
ASSSVGAHLS
>TRBV7-9|TRBJ2-5
ASSPIAAQETQY
>TRBV7-9|-
ASSLVLAGTYEQY
>TRBV6-4|TRBJ2-1
ASSGDSGIGKNEQF
>TRBV4-2|TRBJ2-4
ASSRSPGGAKNIQY
>TRBV5-5|TRBJ1-5
ASSSGGRYSNQPQH
>TRBV20-1|TRBJ1-5
SARLRGPQH
>TRBV7-3|TRBJ2-1
ASSLMGQGTNEQF
>TRBV19|TRBJ1-2
ASSIMGQGSGYT
>TRBV11-2|TRBJ2-1
ASSLAGVNNEQF
>TRBV19|TRBJ1-5
ASKPLGSGKSNQPQH
>TRBV9|TRBJ2-3
ASSVASQGSTDTQY
>TRBV10-3|TRBJ1-5
AISSGTESNQPQH
>TRBV5-1|TRBJ2-3
ASSFDGDTQY
>TRBV11-1|TRBJ2-7
ASSLLGGGKAPYEQY
>TRBV9|TRBJ2-3
ASSARFGSPLTDTQY
>TRBV2|TRBJ1-2
ASSVGTSGNYGYT
>TRBV25-1|TRBJ2-3
ASRGQGADTQY
>TRBV10-3|TRBJ2-5
AISASGQETQY
>TRBV28|TRBJ2-1
ASSSTGTAYNEQF
>TRBV5-6|TRBJ1-2
ASSWIYMGGYT
>TRBV11-2|TRBJ1-3
ASSSSGGNTIY
>TRBV30|TRBJ1-1
AWTRGTEAF
>TRBV7-8|TRBJ2-7
ASSFRDRVDEQY
>TRBV10-3|TRBJ1-5
AISDRGEVQPQH
>TRBV6-1|TRBJ2-7
ASSGMEGSNYEQY
>TRBV7-2|TRBJ1-1
ASSPDRGRTEAF
>TRBV6-5|TRBJ1-2
ASYSMGGYT
>TRBV29-1|TRBJ2-3
NALTSGIIKQY
>TRBV6-6|TRBJ2-6
ASSRQGAGANVLT
>TRBV19|TRBJ2-5
ASSKAGSQETQY
>TRBV11-2|TRBJ2-2
ASRRDRGAGELF
>TRBV6-1|TRBJ2-5
ASSRLAGEETQY
>TRBV6-1|TRBJ2-3
ASRGTSGTNTQY
>TRBV10-3|TRBJ2-7
AISVASYEQY
>TRBV4-1|TRBJ1-2
ASSQGQMARVISPFT
>TRBV19|TRBJ1-6
ASRGRTADNSPLH
>TRBV9|TRBJ2-7
ASSRNLAGADDEQY
>TRBV6-1|TRBJ1-1
ASSEAGFWTEAF
>TRBV19|TRBJ2-3
ASSIDRAGATDTQY
>TRBV30|TRBJ2-2
AWSPLGSAGTGELF
>TRBV7-2|TRBJ2-7
ASSFQRGRNYEQY
>TRBV6-6|TRBJ2-5
ASKDTGSQETQY
>TRBV27|TRBJ1-2
ASSPGQGAGYT
>TRBV6-5|TRBJ1-1
ASSYSVQANTEAF
>TRBV2|TRBJ2-7
ASGGEQY
>TRBV5-4|TRBJ2-1
ASSTAFPNEQF
>TRBV6-1|TRBJ1-2
ASSEQFDYGYT
>TRBV7-6|TRBJ2-2
ASSLSRNTGELF
>TRBV19|TRBJ2-1
ASSSRGRDLF
>TRBV5-1|TRBJ2-2
ASSLAATNTGELF
>TRBV5-1|TRBJ2-7
ASSLSGGRRTLEQY